Listed below are T cell receptor beta chains from one sample, sequenced in a study of cytomegalovirus exposure and HLA in healthy donors. Assay used: immunoSEQ multiplex PCR; TCRdb lists only in-frame clones, some missing. The table includes tens of thousands of clones, around 80% detected once. What was sequenced was PBMCs. These receptors were obtained from a male donor in good health and CMV-seropositive. Both conserved end residues are part of each CDR3. The D gene is left open where the match is weak. Clone sizes are given selectively: once, few, many, or a class where the clone is expanded.

V gene,J gene,D gene,clone size,CDR3 DNA,CDR3 protein
TRBV9,TRBJ2-1,TRBD2,.,TGTGCCAGCAGCGTAGATCCACTAGCGGGAGTTGTAAATGAGCAGTTCTTC,CASSVDPLAGVVNEQFF
TRBV5-1,TRBJ2-5,TRBD2,.,TGCGCCAGCGGCAAAGGACTAGCGCACCAAGAGACCCAGTACTTC,CASGKGLAHQETQYF
TRBV9,TRBJ2-7,.,.,TGTGCCAGCAGCCCCGCAGGGTGGCGCTACGAGCAGTACTTC,CASSPAGWRYEQYF
TRBV5-4,TRBJ2-7,TRBD2,.,TGTGCCAGCAGCTTGGGGGGGAGAGCGGGGGAGCAGTACTTC,CASSLGGRAGEQYF
TRBV4-1,TRBJ2-5,.,once,TGCGCCAGCAGCCAAGTCAATGGGGAGCAGTACTTC,CASSQVNGEQYF
TRBV15,TRBJ2-7,TRBD2,.,TGTGCCACCAGCAGAAACCCGGGACTAGCGGGATACGAGCAGTACTTC,CATSRNPGLAGYEQYF
TRBV6-7,TRBJ2-1,TRBD1,once,TGTGCCAGCAGTTACTCGAGGACAGGGATCCCATCTTGCAATGAGCAGTTCTTC,CASSYSRTGIPSCNEQFF
TRBV18,TRBJ2-1,.,.,TGTGCCAGCTTACAAGGGGGGGCCCCCTACAATGAGCAGTTCTTC,CASLQGGAPYNEQFF
TRBV7-9,TRBJ2-3,.,once,TGTGCCAGCAGCTTAGAGGGGGGGCTAGCCGTGTATTTT,CASSLEGGLAVYF
TRBV5-4,TRBJ2-3,TRBD2,few,TGTGCCAGCAGCTTGGGGGGGGGAGTTGATACGCAGTATTTT,CASSLGGGVDTQYF
TRBV7-8,TRBJ1-5,TRBD1,.,TGTGCCAGCAGCTTAGGACAGGGGTATCAGCCCCAGCATTTT,CASSLGQGYQPQHF
TRBV6-5,TRBJ2-6,.,.,TGTGCCAGCAGTTTCGACAGCAGCTCTGGGGCCAACGTCCTGACTTTC,CASSFDSSSGANVLTF
TRBV5-1,TRBJ2-1,TRBD2,.,TGCGCCAGCAGCCCCGGGACTAGCGGGTTCTACAATGAGCAGTTCTTC,CASSPGTSGFYNEQFF
TRBV7-3,TRBJ2-2,TRBD1,.,TGTGCCAGCAGCTTAACCCGGGTCGGACAGGGAGCCACCGGGGAGCTGTTTTTT,CASSLTRVGQGATGELFF
TRBV6-4,TRBJ2-1,TRBD2,.,TGTGCCAGCAGCCTCGGGACTAGCGGGAGGGGGTCCAATGAGCAGTTCTTC,CASSLGTSGRGSNEQFF
TRBV5-1,TRBJ2-7,.,.,TGCGCCAGCAGCTTGAACTCCTACTACGAGCAGTACTTC,CASSLNSYYEQYF
TRBV7-9,TRBJ2-1,.,.,TGTGCCAGCAGCTTATTCAGGGAAGACAATGAGCAGTTCTTC,CASSLFREDNEQFF
TRBV5-4,TRBJ2-1,TRBD1,medium-sized,TGTGCCAGCAGGCTGACAGGGATTGTAGTCTCCTACAATGAGCAGTTCTTC,CASRLTGIVVSYNEQFF
TRBV2,TRBJ1-1,.,once,TGTGCCACCAAAGGGGGCACTGAAGCTTTCTTT,CATKGGTEAFF
TRBV28,TRBJ2-7,.,.,TGTGCCAGCAGTTTGACGGTTTTGGGAGTAGAGCAGTACTTC,CASSLTVLGVEQYF
TRBV10-3,TRBJ2-7,.,.,TGTGCCATCAGTGATCCCACAGGTATTGTGGACGAGCAGTACTTC,CAISDPTGIVDEQYF
TRBV28,TRBJ1-3,.,few,TGTGCCAGCAGTTTGGCTCCAAAGTCCCCTGGAAACACCATATATTTT,CASSLAPKSPGNTIYF
TRBV10-1,TRBJ2-7,.,.,TGCGCCAGCAGTGAATTTAGCGGTGACGAGCAGTACTTC,CASSEFSGDEQYF
TRBV20-1,TRBJ2-5,.,.,TGCAGTGCTAGATGGGACTCCCAGTACTTC,CSARWDSQYF
TRBV19,TRBJ2-5,TRBD2,.,TGTGCCAGTAGCTCTAGCGGCCCAATAGAGACCCAGTACTTC,CASSSSGPIETQYF
TRBV11-1,TRBJ1-1,TRBD1,.,TGTGCCAGCAGCCCCGACAGGGTGAACACTGAAGCTTTCTTT,CASSPDRVNTEAFF
TRBV27,TRBJ2-7,.,.,TGTGCCAGCAGTTCTACGAACTACGAGCAGTACTTC,CASSSTNYEQYF
TRBV27,TRBJ1-5,.,.,TGTGCCAGCAGTCTTTCGAGCAATCAGCCCCAGCATTTT,CASSLSSNQPQHF
TRBV19,TRBJ1-1,TRBD1,few,TGTGCCAGTAGTCCGAGACAGGGGAGGGGCACTGAAGCTTTCTTT,CASSPRQGRGTEAFF
TRBV28,TRBJ2-2,TRBD2,.,TGTGCCACCGTTGCACTGGCGGGAGTCACCGGGGAGCTGTTTTTT,CATVALAGVTGELFF
TRBV7-9,TRBJ2-5,.,.,TGTGCCAGCAGCTTAGCCCTGACAGGAAAAGAGACCCAGTACTTC,CASSLALTGKETQYF
TRBV5-1,TRBJ2-2,TRBD2,.,TGCGCCAGCAACCTTGGACTAGCTGTAAACACCGGGGAGCTGTTTTTT,CASNLGLAVNTGELFF
TRBV27,TRBJ2-7,TRBD2,.,TGTGCCAGCAGCGCTAGTAGCGGGAAGGGCTACGAGCAGTACTTC,CASSASSGKGYEQYF